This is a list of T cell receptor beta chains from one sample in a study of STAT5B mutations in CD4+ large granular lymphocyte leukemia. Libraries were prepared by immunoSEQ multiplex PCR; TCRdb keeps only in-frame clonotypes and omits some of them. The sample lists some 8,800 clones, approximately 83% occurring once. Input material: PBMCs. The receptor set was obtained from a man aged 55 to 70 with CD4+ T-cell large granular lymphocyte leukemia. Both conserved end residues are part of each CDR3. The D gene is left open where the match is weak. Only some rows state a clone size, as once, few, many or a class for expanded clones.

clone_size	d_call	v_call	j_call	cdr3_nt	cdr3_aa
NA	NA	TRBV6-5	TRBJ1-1	TGTGCCAGCAGTTACTCAGGGGTAAAAGCTTTCTTT	CASSYSGVKAFF
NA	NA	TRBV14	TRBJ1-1	TGTGCCAGCAGCCAAGGGGTGGGAGGAAAGAACACTGAAGCTTTCTTT	CASSQGVGGKNTEAFF
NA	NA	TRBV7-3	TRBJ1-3	TGTGCCAGCAGCTTAATGGGGGGCAGCTCTGGAAACACCATATATTTT	CASSLMGGSSGNTIYF
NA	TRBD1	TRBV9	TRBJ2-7	TGTGCCAGCAGCGCCCGACAGGGTAGCTCCTACGAGCAGTACTTC	CASSARQGSSYEQYF
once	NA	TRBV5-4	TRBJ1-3	TGTGCCAGCAGCTTTGCAGGGGCCTCTGGAAACACCATATATTTT	CASSFAGASGNTIYF
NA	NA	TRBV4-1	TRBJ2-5	TGCGCCAGCAGCCAGGTCCGATTTGAGGCCCAGTACTTC	CASSQVRFEAQYF
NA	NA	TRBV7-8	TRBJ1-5	TGTGCCAGCAGCGCCTACAGGGTCCTCAACTCCGATAGCAATCAGCCCCAGCATTTT	CASSAYRVLNSDSNQPQHF
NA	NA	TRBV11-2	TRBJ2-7	TGTGCCAGCAGCTCCCTCAAGGCCCCTTTCGAGCAGTACTTC	CASSSLKAPFEQYF
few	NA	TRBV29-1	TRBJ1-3	TGCAGCGTTGAAGTCCTGAACACCATATATTTT	CSVEVLNTIYF
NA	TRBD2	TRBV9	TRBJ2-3	TGTGCCAGCAGCGTATTCGCGGCTAGCGGGCTGAGCACAGATACGCAGTATTTT	CASSVFAASGLSTDTQYF
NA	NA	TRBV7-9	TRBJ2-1	TGTGCCAGCAGCTTATGGCCTCAAGCAGGTGAGCAGTTCTTC	CASSLWPQAGEQFF
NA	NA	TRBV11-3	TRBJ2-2	TGTGCCAGCAGCCCGGGGCTGGCCAACACCGGGGAGCTGTTTTTT	CASSPGLANTGELFF
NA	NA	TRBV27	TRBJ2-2	TGTGCCAGCAGTTTATGGGCCAGTGATACTACCAACACCGGGGAGCTGTTTTTT	CASSLWASDTTNTGELFF
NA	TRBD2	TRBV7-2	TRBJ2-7	TGTGCCAGCAGCTTAGTACTAGCGCCGGACGAGCAGTACTTC	CASSLVLAPDEQYF
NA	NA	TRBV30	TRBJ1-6	TGTGCCTGGAAACCACTTAGCAATTCACCCCTCCACTTT	CAWKPLSNSPLHF
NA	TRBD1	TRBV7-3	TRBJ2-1	TGTGCCAGCAGCTTAGGACAGGGGCCCTACAATGAGCAGTTCTTC	CASSLGQGPYNEQFF
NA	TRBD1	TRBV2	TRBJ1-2	TGTGCCAGCTTTGGACAGGCCTTGCACTATGGCTACACCTTC	CASFGQALHYGYTF
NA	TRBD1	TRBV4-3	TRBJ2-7	TGCGCCAGCAGCCAAGATCCGTCGGGACAGGGCCTTGACGAGCAGTACTTC	CASSQDPSGQGLDEQYF
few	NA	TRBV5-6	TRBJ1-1	TGTGCCAGCAGCGTCCCCTCAGGGCTCACTGAAGCTTTCTTT	CASSVPSGLTEAFF
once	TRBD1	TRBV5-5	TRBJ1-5	TGTGCCAGCAGCCCGAGGGGGCGAGAGGGGCTCAATCAGCCCCAGCATTTT	CASSPRGREGLNQPQHF
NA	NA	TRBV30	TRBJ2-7	TGTGCCTGGAGTGTTCGGGACCACTACGAGCAGTACTTC	CAWSVRDHYEQYF
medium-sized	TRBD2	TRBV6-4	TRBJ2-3	TGTGCCAGCAGCCCCGGGACTAGCGACACTCACACAGATACGCAGTATTTT	CASSPGTSDTHTDTQYF
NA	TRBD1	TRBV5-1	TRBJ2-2	TGCGCCAGCAGCTTGGCCGGACAGGGCAACACCGGGGAGCTGTTTTTT	CASSLAGQGNTGELFF
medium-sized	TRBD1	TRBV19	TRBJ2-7	TGTGCCAGCACATCCGGGCAGGGGGATGTATACGAGCAGTACTTC	CASTSGQGDVYEQYF
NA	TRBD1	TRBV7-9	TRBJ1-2	TGTGCCAGCAGCCTTGGGACAGAAGATAGGACTTTTAACTATGGCTACACCTTC	CASSLGTEDRTFNYGYTF
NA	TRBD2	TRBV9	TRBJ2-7	TGTGCCAGCAGCGTAGCCCCCAGCGAGACACCGGGACTAGCGGGAGGATCGGTCGGGTACGAGCAGTACTTC	CASSVAPSETPGLAGGSVGYEQYF
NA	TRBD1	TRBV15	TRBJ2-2	TGTGCCACCAGCAGAGAGACAGGGGTGAACACCGGGGAGCTGTTTTTT	CATSRETGVNTGELFF
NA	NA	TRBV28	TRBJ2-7	TGTGCCAGCAGTTTCCGCGGAGGGCCCGCCTACGAGCAGTACTTC	CASSFRGGPAYEQYF
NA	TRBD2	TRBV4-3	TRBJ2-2	TGCGCCAGCCGCACTAGCGGGACATTCACCGGGGAGCTGTTTTTT	CASRTSGTFTGELFF
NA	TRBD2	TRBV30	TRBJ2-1	TGTGCCTGGAGTAAACCGGGACTAGCGGGAAATGGGCAGTTCTTC	CAWSKPGLAGNGQFF
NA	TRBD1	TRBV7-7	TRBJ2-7	TGTGCCAGCAGCTTTCGGACAGGATCCTACGAGCAGTACTTC	CASSFRTGSYEQYF
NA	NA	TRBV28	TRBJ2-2	TGTGCCAGCAGTCCCAGGGGTGCCGGGGAGCTGTTTTTT	CASSPRGAGELFF
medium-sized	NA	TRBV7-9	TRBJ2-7	TGTGCCAGCAGCCTAAAAGGGGCTCACGCCTACGAGCAGTACTTC	CASSLKGAHAYEQYF
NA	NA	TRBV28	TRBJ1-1	TGTGCCAGCCGAGCCGGTAGGGGGGGCTGGAACACTGAAGCTTTCTTT	CASRAGRGGWNTEAFF
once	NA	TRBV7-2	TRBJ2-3	TGTGCCAGCAGCCTCAGCTTAGATACGCAGTATTTT	CASSLSLDTQYF
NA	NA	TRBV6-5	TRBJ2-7	TGTGCCATCAGTGAGCCCAACTACGAGCAGTACTTC	CAISEPNYEQYF
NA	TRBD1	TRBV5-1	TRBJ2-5	TGCGCCAGCAGCTCGGGACAGATTGAAGAGACCCAGTACTTC	CASSSGQIEETQYF
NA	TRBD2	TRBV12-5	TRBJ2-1	TGTGCTAGTGGACCACTAGCGGGAGCCTACAATGAGCAGTTCTTC	CASGPLAGAYNEQFF
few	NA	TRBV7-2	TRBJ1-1	TGTGCCAGCAGCCGAGCCAGGTACACTGAAGCTTTCTTT	CASSRARYTEAFF
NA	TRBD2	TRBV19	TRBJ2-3	TGTGCCAGTAGTATAGTCGCCCTAGCGGGATTGACTAGCACAGATACGCAGTATTTT	CASSIVALAGLTSTDTQYF
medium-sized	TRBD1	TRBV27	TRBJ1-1	TGTGCCAGCAGTCGGACCTTCCCGGGACAGCCTGTGGACACTGAAGCTTTCTTT	CASSRTFPGQPVDTEAFF
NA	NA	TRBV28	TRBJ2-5	TGTGCCAGCAGTTTGGACTACCTATCTTCAGAGACCCAGTACTTC	CASSLDYLSSETQYF
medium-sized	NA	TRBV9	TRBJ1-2	TGTGCCAGCGCATCTGGGGGCATTAGCGGTTGGGGCTACACCTTC	CASASGGISGWGYTF
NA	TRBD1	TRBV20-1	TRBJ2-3	TGCAGCCTCGGACAGGGAGATACGCAGTATTTT	CSLGQGDTQYF
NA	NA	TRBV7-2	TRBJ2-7	TGTGCCAGCAGCACAAGAATCGACGAGCAGTACTTC	CASSTRIDEQYF
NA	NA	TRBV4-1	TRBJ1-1	TGCGCCAGCAGCCAAGAGCGTGTCCACACTGAAGCTTTCTTT	CASSQERVHTEAFF
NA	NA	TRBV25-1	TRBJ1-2	TGTGCCAGCAGTGTACTTAGCGACGGCTATGGCTACACCTTC	CASSVLSDGYGYTF
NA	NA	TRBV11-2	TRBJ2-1	TGTGCCAGCAGCTTTTATGGTGGAGAGCAGTTCTTC	CASSFYGGEQFF
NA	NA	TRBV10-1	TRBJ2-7	TGCGCCAGTTCTCCCGAACGAGGAGCGGATGAGCAGTACTTC	CASSPERGADEQYF
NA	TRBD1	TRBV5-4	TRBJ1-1	TGTGCCAGCAGCTTGGGCCAGGGGGGAGCTTTCTTT	CASSLGQGGAFF
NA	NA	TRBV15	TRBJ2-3	TGTGCCACCAGCAGAGATCCTCTCCAGTCAGATACGCAGTATTTT	CATSRDPLQSDTQYF